The 20 T cell receptor beta chains below come from one sample, sequenced in a study of cytomegalovirus exposure and HLA in healthy donors. Amplification used 60 Vbeta primers and 13 Jbeta primers. Clones were sequenced by immunoSEQ multiplex PCR, and TCRdb holds only the in-frame ones, with some missing. The table includes about 150,000 clones, around 79% detected once. Source material: PBMCs. The receptors come from a male donor in good health and CMV-seronegative.

The rearrangement links TRBV11-2 to TRBJ1-1; D possibly corresponds to TRBD1 (6 bases). V lost 7 bases, J lost 1 base, and 13 bases lay in between. The length of the CDR3 is 14 residues. Per germline, CDR1 SGHAT and CDR2 FQNNGV. The CDR3 is CASIAGTQNTEAFF. For the CDR3, the DNA is TGTGCCAGCATAGCCGGGACACAGAACACTGAAGCTTTCTTT. The whole variable domain, remainder taken from reference TRBV11-2 and TRBJ1-1, is EAGVAQSPRYKIIEKRQSVAFWCNPISGHATLYWYQQILGQGPKLLIQFQNNGVVDDSQLPKDRFSAERLKGVDSTLKIQPAKLEDSAVYLCASIAGTQNTEAFFGQGTRLTVV.

The J gene is TRBJ1-4, the V gene TRBV2; D may be TRBD1 (6 bases). CDR3 size: 14 residues. V lost 7 bases to trimming and J lost 5 bases, with 14 bases between them. Germline V lookup: CDR1 SNHLY, CDR2 FYNNEI. CDR3 loop: CASIRGLGNEKLFF. In DNA, the CDR3 is TGTGCCAGCATCAGGGGATTGGGGAATGAAAAACTGTTTTTT.

The V and J genes are TRBV6-1 and TRBJ1-1, with TRBD1 identical over 10 bases. J was trimmed by 10 bases and V by 4 bases; bases with no gene match: 6. The CDR3 contains 13 residues. Per germline, CDR1 MNHNS and CDR2 SASEGT. The CDR3 here is CASSVTGGSGAFF. In DNA, the CDR3 is TGTGCCAGCAGTGTGACAGGGGGCTCTGGAGCTTTCTTT.

The chain couples TRBV9 to TRBJ2-7, with 9 bases fitting TRBD1. Trimming cost V 2 bases and J 0 bases; bases outside gene matches: 9. The CDR3 is 17 amino acids. Germline V gene lookup returns CDR1 SGDLS and CDR2 YYNGEE. Here the CDR3 DNA reads TGTGCCAGCAGCGTTCTGGCCGGGACAGGGACCTCCTACGAGCAGTACTTC. Its protein product is CASSVLAGTGTSYEQYF. The whole variable domain, remainder taken from reference TRBV9 and TRBJ2-7, is DSGVTQTPKHLITATGQRVTLRCSPRSGDLSVYWYQQSLDQGLQFLIQYYNGEERAKGNILERFSAQQFPDLHSELNLSSLELGDSALYFCASSVLAGTGTSYEQYFGPGTRLTVT.

This rearrangement joins TRBV5-1 to TRBJ1-4; the D is unclear. Germline V gene data show CDR1 as SGHRS and CDR2 as YFSETQ. This CDR3 comprises 14 residues. V was shortened by 5 bases and J by 4 bases, with 12 bases between the two germline ends. The CDR3 bases are TGCGCCAGCAGTGTGTCCGGGAGTAATGAAAAACTGTTTTTT. It encodes CASSVSGSNEKLFF. Together with reference TRBV5-1 and TRBJ1-4, the CDR3 gives the full variable domain: KAGVTQTPRYLIKTRGQQVTLSCSPISGHRSVSWYQQTPGQGLQFLFEYFSETQRNKGNFPGRFSGRQFSNSRSEMNVSTLELGDSALYLCASSVSGSNEKLFFGSGTQLSVL.

The rearrangement uses TRBV20-1 and TRBJ1-1; D call uncertain. CDR3 length equals 11 residues. V was cut by 5 bases and J by 7 bases, with 11 bases left in between. Germline V gene data show CDR1 as DFQATT and CDR2 as SNEGSKA (reference sequence). CDR3 sequence (DNA): TGCAGTGCTTCCTTTATACTTGAAGCTTTCTTT. Protein product: CSASFILEAFF.

The chain recombines TRBV27 with TRBJ1-1, with TRBD1 matching over 11 bases. The CDR3 runs 12 residues. CDR1 and CDR2 from the germline V gene are MNHEY and SMNVEV (reference sequence). The junction had 6 bases not matched to a gene; V was cut back by 6 bases and J by 12 bases. The CDR3 spells CASSPGTGGPFF. CDR3 DNA: TGTGCCAGCAGCCCTGGGACAGGGGGACCTTTCTTT.

The chain uses TRBV13 and TRBJ1-1; 8 bases are a match to TRBD1. The CDR3 covers 15 residues. Trimming cost V 0 bases and J 1 base; bases outside gene matches: 1. Germline V gene sequence: CDR1 PRHDT, CDR2 FYEKMQ (reference sequence). CDR3 sequence: CASSLGTGENTEAFF. The CDR3 DNA is TGTGCCAGCAGCTTAGGGACAGGGGAGAACACTGAAGCTTTCTTT.

The chain carries TRBV5-4 and TRBJ1-1; TRBD1 might be the D (5 bases). The CDR3 sequence is 15 residues long. The V gene lost 4 bases and the J gene lost 6 bases, with 19 bases spanning the gap. Germline V gene sequence: CDR1 SGHNT, CDR2 YYREEE (reference sequence). This chain's CDR3 is CASSPSTAQSAEAFF. In DNA form, the CDR3 reads TGTGCCAGCAGCCCTTCGACAGCCCAAAGCGCTGAAGCTTTCTTT.

The CDR3 reads CASSPDRGSNQPQHF. In DNA form, the CDR3 reads TGTGCCAGCAGTCCAGACAGGGGTAGCAATCAGCCCCAGCATTTT. The chain carries TRBV2 and TRBJ1-5; TRBD1 matches at 8 bases. This CDR3 contains 15 residues. Germline CDR1 and CDR2: SNHLY and FYNNEI. J was trimmed by 0 bases and V by 5 bases; bases with no gene match: 3.

The rearrangement links TRBV28 to TRBJ1-5, with D possibly being TRBD1 (5 bases). Germline loops: CDR1 MDHEN, CDR2 SYDVKM. The length of the CDR3 is 16 residues. V shed 5 bases and J shed 2 bases, with 16 bases lying between them. The CDR3 nucleotides are TGTGCCAGCAGTGGGTTAGGGGCTGTAGGCAATCAGCCCCAGCATTTT. This sequence encodes CASSGLGAVGNQPQHF.

Here the CDR3 reads CASSLGSSGRPQEQFF. The CDR3 DNA follows: TGTGCCAGCAGCTTAGGGAGTAGCGGGAGGCCCCAGGAGCAGTTCTTC. The chain employs TRBV7-9 and TRBJ2-1; 10 nucleotides line up with TRBD2. J was trimmed by 10 bases and V by 1 base; bases with no gene match: 10. Per the germline V gene, CDR1 is SEHNR and CDR2 is FQNEAQ (reference sequence). There are 16 residues in the CDR3.

This chain joins TRBV28 and TRBJ2-1, with 7 positions matching TRBD2. This CDR3 spans 15 amino acids. Germline V gives CDR1 MDHEN, CDR2 SYDVKM. With V trimmed by 8 bases and J by 6 bases, 13 bases remained unmatched. CDR3 nucleotides: TGTGCCAGCCAATCCAGCGGGACTTCTGGCAATGAGCAGTTCTTC. Protein product: CASQSSGTSGNEQFF. The entire variable domain, with the rest obtained from reference TRBV28 and TRBJ2-1, is as follows: DVKVTQSSRYLVKRTGEKVFLECVQDMDHENMFWYRQDPGLGLRLIYFSYDVKMKEKGDIPEGYSVSREKKERFSLILESASTNQTSMYLCASQSSGTSGNEQFFGPGTRLTVL.

This sequence joins TRBV5-1 and TRBJ2-1; 7 bases map to TRBD2. The junction had 12 bases not matched to a gene; V was cut back by 0 bases and J by 0 bases. The CDR3 has 19 amino acids. The germline V gene encodes CDR1 SGHRS and CDR2 YFSETQ. The CDR3 DNA reads TGCGCCAGCAGCTTGGGGGGTATAACAGCGGGAAGCTCCTACAATGAGCAGTTCTTC. Encoded protein: CASSLGGITAGSSYNEQFF.

The chain carries TRBV7-2 and TRBJ2-1; the match to TRBD2 covers 8 bases. This CDR3 is built from 17 residues. Germline CDR1 and CDR2: SGHTA and FQGNSA. Trimming at V came to 5 bases and at J to 5 bases, leaving 14 bases not matched to a gene. In DNA form, the CDR3 reads TGTGCCAGCAGCCCCCGGGGGGGCGGGAGGAAGGACAATGAGCAGTTCTTC. This codes for CASSPRGGGRKDNEQFF.

This chain uses TRBV7-3 with TRBJ2-1, with D maybe TRBD1 (6 bases). The CDR3 spans 16 residues. Germline lookup yields CDR1 SGHTA and CDR2 FQGTGA. V lost 2 bases to trimming and J lost 6 bases, with 17 bases between them. CDR3 residues: CASSLALPDRANEQFF. The CDR3 nucleotides read TGTGCCAGCAGCTTAGCCCTACCGGACAGAGCCAATGAGCAGTTCTTC.

This rearrangement joins TRBV9 to TRBJ2-2; a possible D gene is TRBD1 (5 bases). The CDR3 runs 16 residues. The germline V gene has CDR1 SGDLS and CDR2 YYNGEE. The V and J ends lost 0 bases and 2 bases respectively, with 11 bases between them. CDR3: CASSVASRGNTGELFF. The CDR3 bases are TGTGCCAGCAGCGTAGCCTCTAGGGGAAACACCGGGGAGCTGTTTTTT. Looking up the rest from reference TRBV9 and TRBJ2-2 gives the full variable domain: DSGVTQTPKHLITATGQRVTLRCSPRSGDLSVYWYQQSLDQGLQFLIQYYNGEERAKGNILERFSAQQFPDLHSELNLSSLELGDSALYFCASSVASRGNTGELFFGEGSRLTVL.

The chain links TRBV10-3 to TRBJ2-1; TRBD2 agrees at 13 bases. The CDR3 has 17 amino acids. The germline gives CDR1 ENHRY, CDR2 SYGVKD. The J segment lost 8 bases and the V segment lost 7 bases, leaving 14 bases of the junction unmatched. CDR3 coding DNA: TGTGCCATCAATGGACTAGCGGGAGAGAGACGCGGCGATGAGCAGTTCTTC. This sequence encodes CAINGLAGERRGDEQFF.

This clone occurred once. This sequence joins TRBV11-2 and TRBJ2-1, with D possibly matching TRBD1 (5 bases). The V gene's germline CDR1 is SGHAT and CDR2 FQNNGV. The CDR3 length is 13 residues. Deletions cut 1 base from V and 10 bases from J, with 11 bases between. CDR3 protein: CASSLGRVIEQFF. As DNA, the CDR3 is TGTGCCAGCAGCTTAGGCAGGGTAATAGAGCAGTTCTTC.

This chain connects TRBV2 to TRBJ2-5; D is unresolved. V shed 6 bases and J shed 4 bases, with 9 bases lying between them. CDR1 and CDR2 from the germline V gene are SNHLY and FYNNEI. This CDR3 is built from 12 residues. CDR3: CASSVGAETQYF. The CDR3 coding sequence is TGTGCCAGCAGCGTCGGAGCAGAGACCCAGTACTTC. Based on the CDR3 plus reference TRBV2 and TRBJ2-5, the full variable domain is EPEVTQTPSHQVTQMGQEVILRCVPISNHLYFYWYRQILGQKVEFLVSFYNNEISEKSEIFDDQFSVERPDGSNFTLKIRSTKLEDSAMYFCASSVGAETQYFGPGTRLLVL.